These 30 T cell receptor beta chains were all obtained from the same sample, sequenced in a study of molecular identifiers for immune sequencing clone quantification. TCRdb analysed the PCR reads with MiXCR anew, one entry per CDR3 protein. The sample shows 60,000 to 70,000 distinct CDR3 sequences, less than 20% of them seen only once. The source material was naive CD8+ T cells from blood, with Jurkat cell RNA spiked in. The subset: FACS-sorted CD8+CD4-CCR7+CD45RA+ naive T cells. The receptor set was obtained from a human donor in good health. Some libraries in this study had Jurkat cell RNA spiked in.

This clonotype was detected many times. The V gene is TRBV27, the J gene TRBJ1-1, with a tentative D call TRBD1 (5 bases). V was trimmed by 6 bases and J by 2 bases, leaving 16 bases between them. This CDR3 contains 15 residues. CDR1 and CDR2 from the germline V gene are MNHEY and SMNVEV (reference sequence). This CDR3 reads CASSPFVQGNTEAFF. The CDR3 DNA follows: TGTGCCAGCAGCCCCTTCGTCCAGGGAAACACTGAAGCTTTCTTT.

This clonotype was found many times. This chain links TRBV30 with TRBJ1-1; tentatively, D is TRBD1 (6 bases). V was clipped by 3 bases and J by 4 bases, with 15 bases between them. Germline V gives CDR1 GTSNPN, CDR2 SVGIG (reference sequence). This CDR3 comprises 14 residues. The CDR3 DNA is TGTGCCTGGAGACCGAGAGGGGGAATCACTGAAGCTTTCTTT. Amino acids: CAWRPRGGITEAFF. Variable domain in full (rest from reference TRBV30 and TRBJ1-1): SQTIHQWPATLVQPVGSPLSLECTVEGTSNPNLYWYRQAAGRGLQLLFYSVGIGQISSEVPQNLSASRPQDRQFILSSKKLLLSDSGFYLCAWRPRGGITEAFFGQGTRLTVV.

This chain links TRBV27 with TRBJ1-2, with D possibly TRBD1 on 5 matching bases. V lost 6 bases and J lost 5, with 13 bases in between. This CDR3 has 13 amino acids. Per germline, CDR1 MNHEY and CDR2 SMNVEV (reference sequence). Written as DNA, the CDR3 is TGTGCCAGCAGCCCGGGGGGGGGATATGGCTACACCTTC. Protein sequence: CASSPGGGYGYTF.

Concerning this clonotype: One end of the junction fails to match germline, which may point to a read error. In nucleotides, the CDR3 is TGTGCCAGCAGTTTAAATGGTAACACTGAAGCTTCCTTT. Residues: CASSLNGNTEASF. The rearrangement links TRBV27 to TRBJ1-1; no clear D. The CDR3 length is 13 residues. Germline CDR1 MNHEY, CDR2 SMNVEV (reference sequence).

The J gene is TRBJ2-7, the V gene TRBV12-3 or TRBV12-4, with D unresolved. V dropped 5 bases and J dropped 4 bases, with 12 bases sitting between them. This CDR3 has 13 amino acids. CDR3 region: CASSLLTEYEQYF. CDR3 coding DNA: TGTGCCAGCAGTCTACTGACGGAATACGAGCAGTACTTC.

The sample holds many counts of this clonotype. The chain recombines TRBV6-5 with TRBJ2-7; D perhaps matches TRBD2 (8 bases). Trimming removed 2 bases from V and 5 bases from J, with 19 bases in between. Germline CDR1 and CDR2: MNHEY and SVGAGI. The CDR3 totals 16 residues. This chain's CDR3 is CASSYGQESGSHEQYF. The CDR3 nucleotides read TGTGCCAGCAGTTACGGACAGGAGAGCGGGAGCCACGAGCAGTACTTC.

Here the CDR3 DNA reads TGTGCCAGTAGTGCGGGGACAGATTATAGCAATCAGCCCCAGCATTTT. It codes for CASSAGTDYSNQPQHF. The chain uses TRBV19 and TRBJ1-5, with TRBD1 matching over 7 bases. Trimming at V came to 5 bases and at J to 0 bases, leaving 7 bases not matched to a gene. This CDR3 comprises 16 residues. Germline loops: CDR1 LNHDA, CDR2 SQIVND (reference sequence).

This clonotype showed up many times. The chain joins TRBV5-1 to TRBJ1-1; 7 bases line up with TRBD1. V lost 6 bases and J lost 7; bases outside the gene matches: 15. Germline V gene lookup returns CDR1 SGHRS and CDR2 YFSETQ. The CDR3 has 15 residues. In DNA, the CDR3 is TGCGCCAGCACCTGGGGGGACAGAACAGTGCTTGAAGCTTTCTTT. Translating gives CASTWGDRTVLEAFF.

This sequence joins TRBV3-1 and TRBJ2-3; 9 positions match TRBD2. The CDR3 consists of 18 residues. V shed 0 bases, J shed 8 bases, and the junction held 15 bases outside the gene matches. Germline CDR1 LGHDT, CDR2 YNNKEL (reference sequence). The CDR3 reads CASSQDSPSAGGGGTQYF. CDR3 DNA sequence: TGTGCCAGCAGCCAAGACTCGCCTTCAGCGGGAGGAGGAGGTACGCAGTATTTT.

This clonotype came up a few times. The rearrangement uses TRBV11-2 and TRBJ2-7; weak D call: TRBD2 (6 bases). The V and J ends lost 1 base and 5 bases respectively, with 15 bases between them. The CDR3 has 15 residues. The germline V gene has CDR1 SGHAT and CDR2 FQNNGV. In DNA, the CDR3 is TGTGCCAGCAGCTTAGGCGGGGCGGGGTTAAACGAGCAGTACTTC. Its protein is CASSLGGAGLNEQYF. The full variable domain, rest sourced from reference TRBV11-2 and TRBJ2-7, is EAGVAQSPRYKIIEKRQSVAFWCNPISGHATLYWYQQILGQGPKLLIQFQNNGVVDDSQLPKDRFSAERLKGVDSTLKIQPAKLEDSAVYLCASSLGGAGLNEQYFGPGTRLTVT.

This clonotype was detected only a few times. This rearrangement joins TRBV4-3 to TRBJ1-4, with TRBD1 matching over 11 bases. Germline lookup yields CDR1 LGHNA and CDR2 YSLEER. The J segment lost 5 bases and the V segment lost 3 bases, leaving 2 bases of the junction unmatched. The CDR3 extends over 15 amino acids. The DNA of the CDR3 is TGCGCCAGCAGCCAGGGGACAGGGGGGAATGAAAAACTGTTTTTT. Translated, it gives CASSQGTGGNEKLFF.

The sample holds a few counts of this clonotype. V usage is TRBV7-2 and J usage is TRBJ1-1; 10 positions match TRBD1. V was pared by 6 bases and J by 11 bases, with 6 bases of the junction left unmatched. This CDR3 comprises 12 residues. Looked up from germline, CDR1 is SGHTA and CDR2 is FQGNSA. The CDR3 loop reads CASSLTGGEAFF. CDR3 nucleotides: TGTGCCAGCAGTTTGACAGGGGGCGAGGCTTTCTTT. Complete variable domain (other parts from reference TRBV7-2 and TRBJ1-1): GAGVSQSPSNKVTEKGKDVELRCDPISGHTALYWYRQSLGQGLEFLIYFQGNSAPDKSGLPSDRFSAERTGGSVSTLTIQRTQQEDSAVYLCASSLTGGEAFFGQGTRLTVV.

This clonotype was seen at least ten times. CDR3 protein: CASSYPLGGDDNQPQHF. The CDR3 DNA is TGTGCCAGCAGTTACCCGCTCGGGGGGGATGACAATCAGCCCCAGCATTTT. The chain has TRBV6-6 and TRBJ1-5, with D perhaps matching TRBD1 (5 bases). Germline V CDR1 and CDR2: MNHNY, SVGAGI (reference sequence). The CDR3 extends over 17 amino acids. Trimming took off 2 bases at V and 3 bases at J, with 17 bases between the two ends.

In regard to this clonotype: One base away lies a much larger clone, so this may be a sequencing read error. The gene calls are TRBV20-1 and TRBJ2-5; D is unresolved. The V gene's germline CDR1 is DFQATT and CDR2 SNEGSKA (reference sequence). The CDR3 has 11 residues. Here the CDR3 DNA reads TGCAGTGCTACCACTCAAGAGACCCGGTACTTC. This encodes CSATTQETRYF.

This clonotype was seen many times. The chain carries TRBV4-1 and TRBJ2-1; 12 nucleotides agree with TRBD1. Germline loops: CDR1 MGHRA, CDR2 YSYEKL. The CDR3 totals 14 residues. The V segment lost 4 bases and the J segment 8 bases; nucleotides outside the gene matches: 3. CDR3 bases: TGCGCCAGCAGCCCAGGGACAGGGGGCGATGAGCAGTTCTTC. This encodes CASSPGTGGDEQFF.

Comments on this clonotype: It may be a read error: a sequence one base away is much more abundant. Given the absence of the conserved phenylalanine or tryptophan at the CDR3 end, a read error is likely. The V and J genes are TRBV5-3 and TRBJ2-5, with D uncertain. TRBV5-3 is given ORF status, its function remaining uncertain. The CDR3 length is 15 residues. CDR3: CASSFGLGLQETQYS. CDR3 sequence (DNA): TGTGCCAGCAGCTTTGGTCTAGGTCTCCAAGAGACCCAGTACTCC.

With respect to this clonotype: A much larger clone differs by one base, so this may be a read error. The CDR3 bases are TGCGGCGTTGATAGACAGAACACCATATATTTT. Residues: CGVDRQNTIYF. The genes are TRBV29-1 and TRBJ1-3; maybe TRBD1 (5 bases). The CDR3 has 11 residues. CDR1 is SQVTM, CDR2 ANQGSEA, per germline.

This clonotype has more than one count but fewer than ten. The chain has TRBV27 and TRBJ2-3, with 9 positions matching TRBD2. CDR1 and CDR2 (germline): MNHEY, SMNVEV (reference sequence). The junction had 18 bases not matched to a gene; V was cut back by 4 bases and J by 4 bases. This CDR3 has 19 residues. CDR3 coding DNA: TGTGCCAGCAGTTCTACCTTTTTAGGGGCGGGAGGGCCATCAGATACGCAGTATTTT. This codes for CASSSTFLGAGGPSDTQYF.

In this sample, this clonotype turned up a few times. The junction does not match germline at one end; this may be a read error. The V gene is TRBV4-1, the J gene TRBJ2-1; D might be TRBD1 or TRBD2, each matching 6 bases. This CDR3 is 14 amino acids long. Germline CDR1 MGHRA, CDR2 YSYEKL. The chain's CDR3 is CASSLEGGYNEQSF. The CDR3 DNA sequence: TGCGCCAGCAGCCTCGAGGGGGGCTACAATGAGCAGTCCTTC.

In its sample, this clonotype was seen many times. The CDR3 spells CASSPAAAGGPSTDTQYF. CDR3 sequence (DNA): TGTGCCAGCAGTCCCGCTGCGGCGGGAGGCCCTAGCACAGATACGCAGTATTTT. J is TRBJ2-3 and V is TRBV27; 8 bases agree with TRBD2. The ends lost 5 bases at V and 0 bases at J; junction bases unmatched: 13. Germline CDR1 MNHEY, CDR2 SMNVEV (reference sequence). The CDR3 has 18 amino acids.

This clonotype came up many times. The rearrangement joins TRBV11-2 to TRBJ2-1; D is ambiguous. In germline, CDR1 is SGHAT, CDR2 FQNNGV. The V gene lost 0 bases and the J gene lost 14 bases, with 11 bases spanning the gap. The length of the CDR3 is 12 residues. The CDR3: CASSLDKYDKFF. DNA for the CDR3: TGTGCCAGCAGCTTAGATAAGTACGATAAGTTCTTC.

On this clonotype itself: A much larger clonotype is one base distant, so this may be a read error. V usage is TRBV29-1 and J usage is TRBJ2-7; 7 positions agree with TRBD1. Germline V gene sequence: CDR1 SQVTM, CDR2 ANQGSEA. The V and J ends lost 7 bases and 0 bases, in that order; junction bases with no gene match: 6. This CDR3 contains 13 residues. This CDR3 reads CSATRDSSYEQYF. In nucleotides, the CDR3 is TGCAGCGCAACTAGGGACAGCTCCTACGAGCAGTACTTC.

Concerning this clonotype itself: A much larger clone lies one base from this, so it may be a read error. This chain joins TRBV3-1 and TRBJ2-4, with a weak D call TRBD2 (5 bases). Germline V lookup: CDR1 LGHDT, CDR2 YNNKEL (reference sequence). V was shortened by 0 bases and J by 13 bases, with 13 bases between the two germline ends. The CDR3 extends over 13 amino acids. As DNA, the CDR3 is TGTGCCAGCAGCCAAGATAACCGGGATGAGCAGTACTTC. Protein: CASSQDNRDEQYF.

This clonotype was found many times. This chain links TRBV4-2 with TRBJ2-1; 7 bases match TRBD2. Germline values: CDR1 LGHNA, CDR2 YNFKEQ. The CDR3 is 15 residues long. J lost 0 bases, V lost 4 bases, and 3 bases had no gene match. The CDR3 coding sequence is TGTGCCAGCAGCCCTCTAGCGGACTCCTACAATGAGCAGTTCTTC. Translation: CASSPLADSYNEQFF.

The genes are TRBV29-1 and TRBJ2-7; D ambiguous. The CDR3 spans 11 residues. Germline CDR1 and CDR2: SQVTM and ANQGSEA. The V gene lost 5 bases and the J gene lost 4 bases, with 9 bases spanning the gap. CDR3 coding DNA: TGCAGCGTTTTCGTTGGTTACGAGCAGTACTTC. Encoded protein: CSVFVGYEQYF.

The chain joins TRBV4-2 to TRBJ2-7; 8 bases agree with TRBD2. This CDR3 contains 15 residues. V trimming: 1 base; J trimming: 5 bases; junction bases outside the gene matches: 7. The germline CDR1 and CDR2 sequences are LGHNA and YNFKEQ. The CDR3 sequence: CASSQGAGGGDEQYF. In DNA, the CDR3 is TGTGCCAGCAGCCAAGGGGCGGGAGGCGGTGACGAGCAGTACTTC.

This clonotype was detected ten times or more. The CDR3 here is CASSDVRGETQYF. The CDR3 DNA reads TGTGCCAGCAGTGATGTACGAGGAGAGACCCAGTACTTC. J is TRBJ2-5 and V is TRBV5-6; D not certain. The germline gives CDR1 SGHDT, CDR2 YYEEEE. This CDR3 has 13 residues. V was pared by 5 bases and J by 4 bases, with 12 bases between.

The V and J genes are TRBV21-1 and TRBJ1-1. TRBV21-1 is annotated as a pseudogene. CDR3 size: 12 residues. As DNA, the CDR3 is TGTGCCAGACGAGGGTATCAGACTGAAGCTTTCTTT. Amino acids: CARRGYQTEAFF.

In this sample, this clonotype turned up many times. CDR3 bases: TGTGCCAGCAGCCCCAGGAATCGGGCCGGGGAGCTGTTTTTT. It translates to CASSPRNRAGELFF. The chain combines TRBV11-3 with TRBJ2-2; D gene ambiguous. Germline V gives CDR1 SGHNT, CDR2 YENEEA. Trimming stripped 5 bases from V and 6 bases from J, with 13 bases between. The CDR3 contains 14 residues.

The chain carries TRBV20-1 and TRBJ2-1; perhaps TRBD2 as D (6 bases). Trimming took 3 bases from V and 2 from J, leaving 20 bases between them. The length of the CDR3 is 17 residues. Germline CDR1 reads DFQATT; CDR2 reads SNEGSKA (reference sequence). The CDR3 protein is CSASPGGTRGAYNEQFF. In nucleotides, the CDR3 is TGCAGTGCTAGCCCCGGGGGTACCCGGGGCGCCTACAATGAGCAGTTCTTC.